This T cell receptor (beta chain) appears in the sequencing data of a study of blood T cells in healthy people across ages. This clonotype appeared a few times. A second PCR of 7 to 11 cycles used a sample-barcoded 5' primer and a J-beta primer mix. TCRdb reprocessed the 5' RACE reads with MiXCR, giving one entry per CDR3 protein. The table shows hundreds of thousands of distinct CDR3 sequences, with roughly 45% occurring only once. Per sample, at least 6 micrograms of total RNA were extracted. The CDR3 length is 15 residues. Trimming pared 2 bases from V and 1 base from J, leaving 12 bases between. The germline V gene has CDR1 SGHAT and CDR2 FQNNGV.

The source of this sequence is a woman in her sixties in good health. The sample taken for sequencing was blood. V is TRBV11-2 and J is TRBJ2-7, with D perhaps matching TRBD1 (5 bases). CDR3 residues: CASSLSQGLSYEQYF. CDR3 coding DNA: TGTGCCAGCAGCTTAAGTCAGGGCCTTTCCTACGAGCAGTACTTC.